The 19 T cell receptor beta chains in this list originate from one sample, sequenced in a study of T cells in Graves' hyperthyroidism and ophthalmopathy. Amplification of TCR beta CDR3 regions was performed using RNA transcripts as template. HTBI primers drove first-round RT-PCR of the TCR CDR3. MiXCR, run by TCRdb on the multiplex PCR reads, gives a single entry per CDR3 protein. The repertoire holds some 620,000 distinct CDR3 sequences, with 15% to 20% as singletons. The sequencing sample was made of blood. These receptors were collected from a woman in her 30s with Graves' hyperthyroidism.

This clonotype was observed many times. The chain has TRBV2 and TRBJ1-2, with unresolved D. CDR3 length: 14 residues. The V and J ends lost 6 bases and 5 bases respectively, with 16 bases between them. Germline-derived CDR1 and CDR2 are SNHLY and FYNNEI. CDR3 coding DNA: TGTGCCAGCAGCAACGGGAGGGCCCAATATGGCTACACCTTC. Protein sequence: CASSNGRAQYGYTF.

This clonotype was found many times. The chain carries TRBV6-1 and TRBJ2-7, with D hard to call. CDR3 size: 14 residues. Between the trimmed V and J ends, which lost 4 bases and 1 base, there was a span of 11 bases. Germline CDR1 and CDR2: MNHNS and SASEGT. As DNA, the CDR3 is TGTGCCAGCAGTGCCTTCGTGACTTCCTACGAGCAGTACTTC. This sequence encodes CASSAFVTSYEQYF.

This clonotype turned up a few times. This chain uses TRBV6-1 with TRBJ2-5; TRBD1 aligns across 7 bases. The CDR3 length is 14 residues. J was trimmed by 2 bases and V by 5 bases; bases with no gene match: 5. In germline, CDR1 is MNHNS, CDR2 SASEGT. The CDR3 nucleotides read TGTGCCAGCAGTCGTAGACAGGGACAAGAGACCCAGTACTTC. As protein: CASSRRQGQETQYF.

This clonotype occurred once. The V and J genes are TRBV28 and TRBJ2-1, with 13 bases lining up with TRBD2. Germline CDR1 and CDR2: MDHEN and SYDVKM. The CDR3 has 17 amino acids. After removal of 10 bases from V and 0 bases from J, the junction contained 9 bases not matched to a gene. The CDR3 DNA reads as TGTGCCACCGGGGGGTGGACTAGCGGGAGCTCCTACAATGAGCAGTTCTTC. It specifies CATGGWTSGSSYNEQFF.

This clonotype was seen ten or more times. This chain's CDR3 is CASSHPGQVNEKLFF. In nucleotides, the CDR3 is TGTGCCAGCAGCCACCCGGGACAGGTTAATGAAAAACTGTTTTTT. The chain is built from TRBV3-1 and TRBJ1-4; 8 positions match TRBD1. This CDR3 is built from 15 residues. V trimming: 3 bases; J trimming: 4 bases; junction bases outside the gene matches: 4. Germline V gives CDR1 LGHDT, CDR2 YNNKEL (reference sequence).

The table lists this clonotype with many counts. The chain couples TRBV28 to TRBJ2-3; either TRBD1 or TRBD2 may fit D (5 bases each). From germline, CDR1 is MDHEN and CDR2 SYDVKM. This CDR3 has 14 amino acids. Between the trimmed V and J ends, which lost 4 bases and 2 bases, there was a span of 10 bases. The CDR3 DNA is TGTGCCAGCAGTTGGGGACCATTCACAGATACGCAGTATTTT. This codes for CASSWGPFTDTQYF.

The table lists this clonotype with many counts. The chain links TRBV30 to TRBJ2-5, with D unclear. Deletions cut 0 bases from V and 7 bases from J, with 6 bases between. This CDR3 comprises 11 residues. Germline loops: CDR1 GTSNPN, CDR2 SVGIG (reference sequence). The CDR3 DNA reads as TGTGCCTGGAGTGTATTAGGGACCCAGTACTTC. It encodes CAWSVLGTQYF.

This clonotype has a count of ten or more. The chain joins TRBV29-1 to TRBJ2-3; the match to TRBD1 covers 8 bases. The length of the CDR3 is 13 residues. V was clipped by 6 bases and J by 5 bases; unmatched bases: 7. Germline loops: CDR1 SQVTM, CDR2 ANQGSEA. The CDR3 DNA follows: TGCAGCGTGCGGCAGGGGGCGATAGATACGCAGTATTTT. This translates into CSVRQGAIDTQYF.

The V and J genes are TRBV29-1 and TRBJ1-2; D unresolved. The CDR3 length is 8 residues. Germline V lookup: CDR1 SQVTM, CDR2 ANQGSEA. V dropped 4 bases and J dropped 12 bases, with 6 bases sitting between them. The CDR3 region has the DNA TGCAGCGTTGGGCCGAACACCTTC. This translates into CSVGPNTF.

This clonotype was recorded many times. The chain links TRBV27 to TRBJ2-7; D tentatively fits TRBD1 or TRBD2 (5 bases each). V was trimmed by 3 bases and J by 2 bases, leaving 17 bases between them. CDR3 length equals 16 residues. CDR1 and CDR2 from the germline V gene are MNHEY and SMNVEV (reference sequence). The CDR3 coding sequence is TGTGCCAGCAGTTTGGGGGTTCGGCCGCTCGCCTACGAGCAGTACTTC. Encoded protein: CASSLGVRPLAYEQYF.

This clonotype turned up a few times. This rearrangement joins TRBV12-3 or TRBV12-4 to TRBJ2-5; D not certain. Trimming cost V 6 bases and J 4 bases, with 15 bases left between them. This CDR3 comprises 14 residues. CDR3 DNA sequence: TGTGCCAGCAGCTATTTCCTTTCTGCAGAGACCCAGTACTTC. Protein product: CASSYFLSAETQYF.

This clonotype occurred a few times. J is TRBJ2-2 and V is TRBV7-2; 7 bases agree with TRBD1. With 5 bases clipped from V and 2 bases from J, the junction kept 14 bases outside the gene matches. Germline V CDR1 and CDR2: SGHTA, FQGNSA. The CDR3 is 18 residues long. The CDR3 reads CASSLSIYRGINTGELFF. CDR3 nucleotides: TGTGCCAGCAGCCTTAGTATATACAGGGGTATTAACACCGGGGAGCTGTTTTTT. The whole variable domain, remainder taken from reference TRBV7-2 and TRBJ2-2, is GAGVSQSPSNKVTEKGKDVELRCDPISGHTALYWYRQSLGQGLEFLIYFQGNSAPDKSGLPSDRFSAERTGGSVSTLTIQRTQQEDSAVYLCASSLSIYRGINTGELFFGEGSRLTVL.

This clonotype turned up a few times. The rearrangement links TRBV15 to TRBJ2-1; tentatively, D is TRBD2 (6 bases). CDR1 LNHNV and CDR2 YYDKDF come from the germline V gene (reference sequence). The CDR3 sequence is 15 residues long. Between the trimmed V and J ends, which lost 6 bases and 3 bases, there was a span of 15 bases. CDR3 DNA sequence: TGTGCCACCAGAGGGGTGGTTAGCGGCTACAATGAGCAGTTCTTC. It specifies CATRGVVSGYNEQFF.

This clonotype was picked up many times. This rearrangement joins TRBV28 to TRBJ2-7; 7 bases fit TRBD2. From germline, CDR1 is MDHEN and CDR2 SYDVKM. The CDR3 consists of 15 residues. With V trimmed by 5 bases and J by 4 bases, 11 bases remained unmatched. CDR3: CASSIRAGVGYEQYF. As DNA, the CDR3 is TGTGCCAGCAGTATCCGGGCGGGAGTAGGTTACGAGCAGTACTTC.

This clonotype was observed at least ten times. The CDR3 DNA sequence: TGTGCCAGCAGCTTAGTCTCCCCCGGGACAGGGGTGGGGGCCCAAGAGACCCAGTACTTC. As protein: CASSLVSPGTGVGAQETQYF. The rearrangement uses TRBV7-2 and TRBJ2-5, with 10 bases lining up with TRBD1. The CDR3 length is 20 residues. Per germline, CDR1 SGHTA and CDR2 FQGNSA. With 1 base clipped from V and 1 base from J, the junction kept 15 bases outside the gene matches.

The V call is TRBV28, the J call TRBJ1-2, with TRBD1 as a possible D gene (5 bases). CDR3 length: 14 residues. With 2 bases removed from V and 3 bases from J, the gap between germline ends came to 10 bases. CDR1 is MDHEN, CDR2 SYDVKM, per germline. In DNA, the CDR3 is TGTGCCAGCAGTTTACGGGGGAGGTACTATGGCTACACCTTC. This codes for CASSLRGRYYGYTF.

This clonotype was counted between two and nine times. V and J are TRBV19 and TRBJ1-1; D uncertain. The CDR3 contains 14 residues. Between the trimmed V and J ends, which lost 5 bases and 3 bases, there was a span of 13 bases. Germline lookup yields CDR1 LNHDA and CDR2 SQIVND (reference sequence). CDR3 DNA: TGTGCCAGTAGTTCCCTCCTTTGGGACACTGAAGCTTTCTTT. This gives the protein CASSSLLWDTEAFF.

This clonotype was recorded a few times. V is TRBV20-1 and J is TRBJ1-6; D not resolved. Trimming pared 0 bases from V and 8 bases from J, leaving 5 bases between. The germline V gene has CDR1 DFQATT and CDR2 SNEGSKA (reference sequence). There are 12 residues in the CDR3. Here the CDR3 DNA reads TGCAGTGCTAGAGATGGCGATTCACCCCTCCACTTT. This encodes CSARDGDSPLHF.

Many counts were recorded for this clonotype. The CDR3 is CASSVPSVDTGELFF. CDR3 DNA sequence: TGTGCCAGCAGCGTACCTAGCGTTGACACCGGGGAGCTGTTTTTT. The chain uses TRBV12-3 or TRBV12-4 and TRBJ2-2; D is perhaps TRBD2 (6 bases). CDR3 length equals 15 residues. Between the trimmed V and J ends, which lost 6 bases and 3 bases, there was a span of 14 bases.